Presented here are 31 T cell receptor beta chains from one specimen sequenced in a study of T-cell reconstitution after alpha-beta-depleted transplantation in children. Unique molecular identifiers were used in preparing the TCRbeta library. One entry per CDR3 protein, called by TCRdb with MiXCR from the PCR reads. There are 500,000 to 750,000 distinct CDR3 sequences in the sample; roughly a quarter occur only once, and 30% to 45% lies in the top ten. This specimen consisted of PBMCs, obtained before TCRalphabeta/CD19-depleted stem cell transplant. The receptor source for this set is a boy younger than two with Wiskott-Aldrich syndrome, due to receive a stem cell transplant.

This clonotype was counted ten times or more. The CDR3 nucleotides read TGTGCCACCGGACGGTTCCAAGAGACCCAGTACTTC. It is translated as CATGRFQETQYF. The chain combines TRBV10-3 with TRBJ2-5; D not resolved. Germline lookup yields CDR1 ENHRY and CDR2 SYGVKD. Trimming took off 10 bases at V and 1 base at J, with 10 bases between the two ends. This CDR3 region has 12 residues.

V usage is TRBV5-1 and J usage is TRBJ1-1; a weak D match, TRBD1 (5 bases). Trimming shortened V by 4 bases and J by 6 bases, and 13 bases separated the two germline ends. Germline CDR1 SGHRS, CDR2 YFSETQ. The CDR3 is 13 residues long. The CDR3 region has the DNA TGCGCCAGCAGCCCTCGGGGGGGTCCTGAAGCTTTCTTT. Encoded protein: CASSPRGGPEAFF.

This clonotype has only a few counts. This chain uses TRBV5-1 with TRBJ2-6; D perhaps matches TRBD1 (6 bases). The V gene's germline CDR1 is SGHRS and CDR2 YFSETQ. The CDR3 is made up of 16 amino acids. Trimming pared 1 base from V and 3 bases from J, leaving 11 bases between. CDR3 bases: TGCGCCAGCAGCTTGCCCAGGGGAGATGGGGCCAACGTCCTGACTTTC. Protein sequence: CASSLPRGDGANVLTF.

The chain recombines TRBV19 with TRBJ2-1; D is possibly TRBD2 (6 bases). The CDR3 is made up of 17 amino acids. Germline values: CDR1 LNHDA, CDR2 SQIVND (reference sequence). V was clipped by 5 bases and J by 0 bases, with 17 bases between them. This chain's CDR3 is CASSLWLAIPSYNEQFF. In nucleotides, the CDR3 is TGTGCCAGTAGTTTGTGGCTAGCGATACCCTCCTACAATGAGCAGTTCTTC.

The CDR3 spells CASSEGGSGRPYNEQFF. DNA of the CDR3: TGTGCCAGCAGCGAAGGGGGTAGCGGGAGGCCCTACAATGAGCAGTTCTTC. The J gene is TRBJ2-1, the V gene TRBV4-2, with TRBD2 identical over 10 bases. Germline V gives CDR1 LGHNA, CDR2 YNFKEQ. The length of the CDR3 is 17 residues. J gave up 2 bases and V 5 bases, and 9 bases lay outside the gene matches.

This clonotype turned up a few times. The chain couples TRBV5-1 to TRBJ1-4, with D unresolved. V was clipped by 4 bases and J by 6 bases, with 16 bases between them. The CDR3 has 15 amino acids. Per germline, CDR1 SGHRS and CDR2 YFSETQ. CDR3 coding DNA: TGCGCCAGCAGCCGAAGACACCATCCCGATGAAAAACTGTTTTTT. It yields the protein CASSRRHHPDEKLFF.

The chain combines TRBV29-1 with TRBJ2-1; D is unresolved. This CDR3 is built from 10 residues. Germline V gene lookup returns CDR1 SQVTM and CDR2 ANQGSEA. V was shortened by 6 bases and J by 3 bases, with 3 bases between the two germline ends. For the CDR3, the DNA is TGCAGCGTAAGCTACAATGAGCAGTTCTTC. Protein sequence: CSVSYNEQFF.

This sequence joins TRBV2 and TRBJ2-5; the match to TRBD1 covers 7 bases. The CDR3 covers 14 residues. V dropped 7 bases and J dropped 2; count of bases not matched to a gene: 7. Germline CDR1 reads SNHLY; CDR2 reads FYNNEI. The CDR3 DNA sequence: TGTGCCAGCATTCAAGACAGGGCGCAAGAGACCCAGTACTTC. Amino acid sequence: CASIQDRAQETQYF. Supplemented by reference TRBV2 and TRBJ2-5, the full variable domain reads EPEVTQTPSHQVTQMGQEVILRCVPISNHLYFYWYRQILGQKVEFLVSFYNNEISEKSEIFDDQFSVERPDGSNFTLKIRSTKLEDSAMYFCASIQDRAQETQYFGPGTRLLVL.

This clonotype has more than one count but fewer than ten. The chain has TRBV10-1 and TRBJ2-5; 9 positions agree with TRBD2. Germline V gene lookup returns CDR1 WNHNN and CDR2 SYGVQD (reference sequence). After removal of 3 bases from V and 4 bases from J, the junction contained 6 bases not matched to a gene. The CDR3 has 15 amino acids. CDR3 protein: CASSDSSGKGETQYF. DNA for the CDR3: TGCGCCAGCAGTGATTCTAGCGGGAAGGGAGAGACCCAGTACTTC.

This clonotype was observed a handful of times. In DNA form, the CDR3 reads TGTGCCAGCACCTACCATTACACCTATGGCTACACCTTC. It specifies CASTYHYTYGYTF. The chain couples TRBV7-2 to TRBJ1-2, with D unclear. From germline, CDR1 is SGHTA and CDR2 FQGNSA. The CDR3 is 13 residues long. V was cut by 7 bases and J by 4 bases, with 13 bases left in between.

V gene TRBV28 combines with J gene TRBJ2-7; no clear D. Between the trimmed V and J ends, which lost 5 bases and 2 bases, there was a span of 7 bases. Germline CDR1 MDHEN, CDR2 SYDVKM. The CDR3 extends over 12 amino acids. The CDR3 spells CASSRSTYEQYF. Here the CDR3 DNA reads TGTGCCAGCAGTCGCAGTACCTACGAGCAGTACTTC.

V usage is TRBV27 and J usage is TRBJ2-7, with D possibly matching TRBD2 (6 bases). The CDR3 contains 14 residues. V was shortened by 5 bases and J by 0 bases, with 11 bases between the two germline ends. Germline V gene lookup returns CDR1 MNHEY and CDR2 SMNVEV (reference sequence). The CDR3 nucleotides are TGTGCCAGCAGTAACGCGGGAAGCTCCTACGAGCAGTACTTC. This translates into CASSNAGSSYEQYF.

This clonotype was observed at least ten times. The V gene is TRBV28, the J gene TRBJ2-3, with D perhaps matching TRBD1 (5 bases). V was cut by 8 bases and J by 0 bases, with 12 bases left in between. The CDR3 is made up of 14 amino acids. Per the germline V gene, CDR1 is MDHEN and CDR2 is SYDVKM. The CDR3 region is CASLRAGSTDTQYF. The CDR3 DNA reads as TGTGCCAGCCTTAGGGCAGGGAGCACAGATACGCAGTATTTT.

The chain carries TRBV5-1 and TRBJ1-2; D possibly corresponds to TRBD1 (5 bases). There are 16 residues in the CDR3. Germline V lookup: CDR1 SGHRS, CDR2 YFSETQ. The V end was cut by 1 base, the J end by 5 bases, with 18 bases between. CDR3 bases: TGCGCCAGCAGCTTGCAGGGAGTCCGATTGGGGTATGGCTACACCTTC. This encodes CASSLQGVRLGYGYTF.

Here the CDR3 DNA reads TGTGCCAGCAGTCCAGGACAGGGGCGGGAAGATCAGCCCCAGCATTTT. Protein: CASSPGQGREDQPQHF. The chain recombines TRBV12-3 or TRBV12-4 with TRBJ1-5, with 9 bases matching TRBD1. Unmatched junction bases numbered 10, after V lost 5 bases and J lost 5 bases. The CDR3 spans 16 residues.

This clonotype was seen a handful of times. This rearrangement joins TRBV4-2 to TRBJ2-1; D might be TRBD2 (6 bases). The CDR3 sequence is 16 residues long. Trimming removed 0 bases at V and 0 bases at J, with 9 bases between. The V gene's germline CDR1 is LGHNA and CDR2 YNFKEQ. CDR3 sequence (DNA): TGTGCCAGCAGCCAAGATCTGCGGGGCTCCTACAATGAGCAGTTCTTC. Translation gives CASSQDLRGSYNEQFF.

The DNA for the CDR3 is TGTGCCAGCAGTGAATTCAGAGGCTCCTACAATGAGCAGTTCTTC. It encodes CASSEFRGSYNEQFF. The chain combines TRBV25-1 with TRBJ2-1; D gene unclear. In germline, CDR1 is MGHDK, CDR2 SYGVNS. This CDR3 is built from 15 residues. V lost 1 base to trimming and J lost 0 bases, with 7 bases between them.

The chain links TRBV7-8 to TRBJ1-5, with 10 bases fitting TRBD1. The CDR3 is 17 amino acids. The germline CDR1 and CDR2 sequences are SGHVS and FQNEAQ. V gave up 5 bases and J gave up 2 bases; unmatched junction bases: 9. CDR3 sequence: CASSPNPGTGGNQPQHF. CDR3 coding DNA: TGTGCCAGCAGCCCTAATCCCGGGACAGGGGGCAATCAGCCCCAGCATTTT.

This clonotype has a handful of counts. The CDR3 loop reads CATSSPGASSYNEQFF. CDR3 nucleotide sequence: TGTGCCACCAGCTCCCCCGGGGCTAGCTCCTACAATGAGCAGTTCTTC. This sequence joins TRBV24-1 and TRBJ2-1, with D possibly being TRBD1 or TRBD2 (5 bases each). From germline, CDR1 is KGHDR and CDR2 SFDVKD. The CDR3 is 16 residues long. V was shortened by 7 bases and J by 0 bases, with 15 bases between the two germline ends.

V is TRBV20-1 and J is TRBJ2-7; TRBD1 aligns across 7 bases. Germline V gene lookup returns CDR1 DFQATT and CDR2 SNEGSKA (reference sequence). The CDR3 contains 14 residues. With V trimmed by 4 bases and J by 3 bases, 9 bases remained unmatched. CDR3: CSATEGADVYEQYF. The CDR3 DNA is TGCAGTGCTACCGAGGGGGCCGACGTCTACGAGCAGTACTTC.

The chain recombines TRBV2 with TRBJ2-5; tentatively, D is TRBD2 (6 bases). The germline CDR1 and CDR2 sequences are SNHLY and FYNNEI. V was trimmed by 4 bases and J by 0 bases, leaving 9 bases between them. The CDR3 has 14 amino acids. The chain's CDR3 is CASSGTTYQETQYF. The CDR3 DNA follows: TGTGCCAGCAGTGGGACTACGTACCAAGAGACCCAGTACTTC.

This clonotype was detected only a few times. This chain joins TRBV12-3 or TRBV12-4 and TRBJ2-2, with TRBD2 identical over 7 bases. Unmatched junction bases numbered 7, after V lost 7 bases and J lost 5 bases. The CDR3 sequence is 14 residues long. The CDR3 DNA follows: TGTGCCAGCATCAAAGGACTAGAAACCGGGGAGCTGTTTTTT. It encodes CASIKGLETGELFF.

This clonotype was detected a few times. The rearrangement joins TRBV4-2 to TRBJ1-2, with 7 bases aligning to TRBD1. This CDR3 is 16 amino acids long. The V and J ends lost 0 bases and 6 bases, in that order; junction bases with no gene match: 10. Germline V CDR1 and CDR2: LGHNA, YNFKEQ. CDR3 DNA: TGTGCCAGCAGCCAAGAAAACACAGGGGTTAATCATGGCTACACCTTC. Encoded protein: CASSQENTGVNHGYTF.

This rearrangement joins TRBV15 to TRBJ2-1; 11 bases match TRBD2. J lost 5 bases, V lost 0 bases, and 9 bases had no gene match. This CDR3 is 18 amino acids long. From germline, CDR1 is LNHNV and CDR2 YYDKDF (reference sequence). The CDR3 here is CATSRDLMGSGRDNEQFF. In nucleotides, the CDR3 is TGTGCCACCAGCAGAGACCTGATGGGTAGCGGGAGGGACAATGAGCAGTTCTTC.

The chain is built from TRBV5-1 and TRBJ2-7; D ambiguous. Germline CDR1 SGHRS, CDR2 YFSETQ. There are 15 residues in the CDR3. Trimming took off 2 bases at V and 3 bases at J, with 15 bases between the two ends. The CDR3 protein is CASSFVSAGGYEQYF. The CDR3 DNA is TGCGCCAGCAGCTTTGTGTCGGCCGGCGGCTACGAGCAGTACTTC.

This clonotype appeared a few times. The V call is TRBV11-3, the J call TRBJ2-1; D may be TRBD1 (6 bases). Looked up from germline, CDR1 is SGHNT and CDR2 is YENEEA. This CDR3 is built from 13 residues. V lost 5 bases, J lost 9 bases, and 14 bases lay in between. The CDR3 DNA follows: TGTGCCAGCAGCCAACGGACAGAGCTTGAGCAGTTCTTC. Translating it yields CASSQRTELEQFF. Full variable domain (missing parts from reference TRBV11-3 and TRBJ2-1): EAGVVQSPRYKIIEKKQPVAFWCNPISGHNTLYWYLQNLGQGPELLIRYENEEAVDDSQLPKDRFSAERLKGVDSTLKIQPAELGDSAVYLCASSQRTELEQFFGPGTRLTVL.

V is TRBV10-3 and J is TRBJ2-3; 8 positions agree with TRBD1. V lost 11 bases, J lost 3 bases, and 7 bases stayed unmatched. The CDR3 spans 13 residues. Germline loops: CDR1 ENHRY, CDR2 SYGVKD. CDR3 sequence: CAAFDRGTDTQYF. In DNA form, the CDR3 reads TGTGCCGCATTCGACAGGGGAACAGATACGCAGTATTTT.

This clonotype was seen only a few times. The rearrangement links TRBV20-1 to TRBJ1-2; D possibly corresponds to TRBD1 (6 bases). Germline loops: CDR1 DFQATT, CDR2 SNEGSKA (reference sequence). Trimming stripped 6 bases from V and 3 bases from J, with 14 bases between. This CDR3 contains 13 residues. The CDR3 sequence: CSAPGGAHYGYTF. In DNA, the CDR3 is TGCAGTGCCCCGGGGGGGGCCCACTATGGCTACACCTTC.

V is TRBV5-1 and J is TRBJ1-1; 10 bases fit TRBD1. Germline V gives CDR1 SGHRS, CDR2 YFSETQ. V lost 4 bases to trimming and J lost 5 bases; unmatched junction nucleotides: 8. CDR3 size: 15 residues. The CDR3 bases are TGCGCCAGCAGCCCAGACAGGGGGCGAGGGACTGAAGCTTTCTTT. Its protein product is CASSPDRGRGTEAFF.

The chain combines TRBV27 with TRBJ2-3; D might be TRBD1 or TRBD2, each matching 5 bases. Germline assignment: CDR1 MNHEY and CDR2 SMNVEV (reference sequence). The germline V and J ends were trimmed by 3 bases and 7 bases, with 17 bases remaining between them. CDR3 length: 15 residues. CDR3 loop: CASSLVGAGENTQYF. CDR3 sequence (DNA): TGTGCCAGCAGTTTGGTCGGGGCTGGGGAGAATACGCAGTATTTT.

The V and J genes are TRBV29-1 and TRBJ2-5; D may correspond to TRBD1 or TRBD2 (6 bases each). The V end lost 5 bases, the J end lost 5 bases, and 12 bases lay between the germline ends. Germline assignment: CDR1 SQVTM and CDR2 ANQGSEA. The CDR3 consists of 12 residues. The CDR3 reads CSVKGGGETQYF. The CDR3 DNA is TGCAGCGTTAAAGGGGGAGGTGAGACCCAGTACTTC.